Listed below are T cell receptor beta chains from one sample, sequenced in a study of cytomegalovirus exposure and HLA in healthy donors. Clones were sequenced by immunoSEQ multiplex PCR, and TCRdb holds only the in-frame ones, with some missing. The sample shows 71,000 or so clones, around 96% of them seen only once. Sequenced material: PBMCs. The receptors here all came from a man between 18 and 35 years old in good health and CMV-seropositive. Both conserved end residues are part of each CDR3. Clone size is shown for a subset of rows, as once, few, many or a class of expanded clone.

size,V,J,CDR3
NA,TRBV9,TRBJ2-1,CASSPPSEGLAGGRNEQFF
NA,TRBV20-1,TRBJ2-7,CSALTRNEQYF
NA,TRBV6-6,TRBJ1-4,CASSFRTGADEKLFF
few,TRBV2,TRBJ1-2,CASSEVNRGGYTF
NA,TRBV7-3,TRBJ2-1,CASSLWAGGLNEQFF
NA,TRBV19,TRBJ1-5,CASSTTLNYNQPQHF
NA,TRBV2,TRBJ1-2,CASSGSEDGGYTF
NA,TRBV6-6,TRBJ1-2,CASSRSGSGHYGYTF
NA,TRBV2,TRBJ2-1,CASGTSGNNEQFF
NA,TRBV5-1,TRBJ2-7,CASSYRAGPGEQYF
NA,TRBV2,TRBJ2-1,CASSRAPEDVAYNEQFF
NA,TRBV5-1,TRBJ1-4,CASSLGLGGLQNEKLFF
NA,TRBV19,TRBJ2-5,CASSIDLRGDGQETQYF
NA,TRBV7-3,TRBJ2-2,CASSLTRESGELFF
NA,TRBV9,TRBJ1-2,CASSVDSQGGYGYTF
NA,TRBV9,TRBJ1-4,CASSAGGGSRGEKLFF
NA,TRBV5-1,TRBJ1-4,CASREGTSNEKLFF
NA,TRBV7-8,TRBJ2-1,CASSLALSSSYNEQFF
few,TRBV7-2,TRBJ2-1,CASSLDDNSPANEQFF
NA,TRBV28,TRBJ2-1,CASSLSEFYNEQFF
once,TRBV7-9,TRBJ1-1,CASSPPTGGMNTEAFF
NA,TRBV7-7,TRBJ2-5,CASSRTSGGVETQYF
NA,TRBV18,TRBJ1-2,CASSPPAGEVTGYTF
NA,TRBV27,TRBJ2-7,CASSMTGEAYEQYF
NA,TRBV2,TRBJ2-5,CASRGSGYRETQYF
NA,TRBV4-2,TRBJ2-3,CASSQRITGASGAGDTQYF
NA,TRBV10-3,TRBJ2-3,CAISELSSGRAKDTQYF
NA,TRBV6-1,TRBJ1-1,CASSDSQTVWTEAFF
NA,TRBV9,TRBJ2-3,CASSPTSSTDTQYF
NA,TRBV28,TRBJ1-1,CASSFPDYTEAFF
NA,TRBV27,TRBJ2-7,CASSWDSSYEQYF
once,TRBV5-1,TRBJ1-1,CASSLRFRQSTSMNTEAFF
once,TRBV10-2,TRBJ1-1,CASSLLGGTEAFF
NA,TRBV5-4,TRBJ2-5,CASSFKRERWETQYF
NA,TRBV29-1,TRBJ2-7,CSAAAGYEQYF
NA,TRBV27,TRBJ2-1,CASSRPGQGSDEQFF
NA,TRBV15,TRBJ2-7,CATSRGAGGSSYEQYF
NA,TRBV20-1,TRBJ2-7,CSATQTHEQYF
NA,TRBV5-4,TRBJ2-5,CASSSGLAEETQYF
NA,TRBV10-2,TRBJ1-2,CASSVDRDGYTF
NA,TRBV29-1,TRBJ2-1,CSGRGREQFF
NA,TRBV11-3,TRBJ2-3,CASSLSSGGGRTDTQYF
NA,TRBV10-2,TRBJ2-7,CASSALPGQGTYEQYF
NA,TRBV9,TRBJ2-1,CASSVAPLSGGHNEQFF
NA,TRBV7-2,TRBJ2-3,CASSLVWSSTDTQYF
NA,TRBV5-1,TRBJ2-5,CASSALGQTQETQYF